This T cell receptor beta chain comes out of a study of human T cells and chemical hapten exposure. Using its own MiXCR run on the RACE reads, TCRdb lists one record per CDR3 protein. The data hold about 40,000 distinct CDR3 sequences, with about 3% observed a single time. This clonotype was recorded at least ten times. The time point here: patch test 2, 6 weeks after DPC sensitization. The treatment is: therapeutic diphenylcyclopropenone sensitization with weekly scalp DPC. From germline, CDR1 is SGHNT and CDR2 YYREEE (reference sequence). The trim removed 2 bases at V and 5 bases at J, leaving 7 bases unmatched. CDR3 size: 17 residues.

This chain connects TRBV5-4 to TRBJ2-1, with TRBD2 matching over 13 bases. The TCR originated in a man aged 35-49 years with alopecia areata. Some clones in this sample may be carry-over from other donors' samples. The sample consisted of whole blood, taken in connection with sensitization to the hapten diphenylcyclopropenone (DPC). The CDR3: CASSFALAGGPHNEQFF. The CDR3 bases are TGTGCCAGCAGCTTCGCACTAGCGGGAGGGCCCCACAATGAGCAGTTCTTC. Full variable domain (remainder filled in from reference TRBV5-4 and TRBJ2-1): ETGVTQSPTHLIKTRGQQVTLRCSSQSGHNTVSWYQQALGQGPQFIFQYYREEENGRGNFPPRFSGLQFPNYSSELNVNALELDDSALYLCASSFALAGGPHNEQFFGPGTRLTVL.